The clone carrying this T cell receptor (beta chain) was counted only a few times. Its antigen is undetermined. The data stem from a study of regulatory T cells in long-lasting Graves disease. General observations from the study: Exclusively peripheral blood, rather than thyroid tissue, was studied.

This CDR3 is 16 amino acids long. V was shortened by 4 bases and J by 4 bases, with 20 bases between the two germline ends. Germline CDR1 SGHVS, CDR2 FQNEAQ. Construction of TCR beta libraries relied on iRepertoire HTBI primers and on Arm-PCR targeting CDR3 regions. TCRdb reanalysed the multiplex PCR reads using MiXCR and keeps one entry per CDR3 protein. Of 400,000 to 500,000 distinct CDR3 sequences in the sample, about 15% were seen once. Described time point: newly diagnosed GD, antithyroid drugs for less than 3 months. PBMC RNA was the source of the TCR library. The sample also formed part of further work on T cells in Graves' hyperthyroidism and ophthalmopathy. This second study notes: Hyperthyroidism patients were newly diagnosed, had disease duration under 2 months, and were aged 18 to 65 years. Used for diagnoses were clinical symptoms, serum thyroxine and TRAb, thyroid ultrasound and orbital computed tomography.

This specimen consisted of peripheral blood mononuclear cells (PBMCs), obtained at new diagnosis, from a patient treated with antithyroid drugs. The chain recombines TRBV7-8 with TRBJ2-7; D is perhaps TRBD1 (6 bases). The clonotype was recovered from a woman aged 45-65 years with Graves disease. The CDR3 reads CASSSRFGGAIYEQYF. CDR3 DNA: TGTGCCAGCAGCTCTAGGTTTGGGGGCGCGATTTACGAGCAGTACTTC.